This entry is about one T cell receptor (beta chain). The sample originates from a study of shared clonotypes between healthy human individuals. Clones were read by immunoSEQ multiplex PCR, and TCRdb kept only the in-frame ones, dropping some. Here the sample spans around 350,000 clones, less than 75% being singletons. The CDR3 is 14 amino acids. V was cut by 2 bases and J by 3 bases, with 10 bases left in between. The germline V gene has CDR1 MNHEY and CDR2 SVGAGI. Source material: memory CD4+ T cells sorted from blood. Subset reported: CD45RA-negative fraction. The sequence derives from a man aged 25 to 40 in good health. The chain joins TRBV6-5 to TRBJ1-1, with TRBD1 as a possible D gene (5 bases). CDR3 in DNA: TGTGCCAGCAGTTACGGGGCGCTGGACACTGAAGCTTTCTTT. Translation gives CASSYGALDTEAFF.